This is a list of T cell receptor beta chains from one sample in a study of T cell responses to AZD1222 COVID-19 vaccine. Sequenced by immunoSEQ multiplex PCR; TCRdb stores in-frame clones only, minus some. The table lists about 150,000 clones, 93% of them singletons. Sequenced material: peripheral blood, taken on day 0 of AZD1222 vaccination. These receptors came from an adult in good health. The CDR3 runs from the conserved cysteine through the conserved F or W.

>TRBV5-4|TRBJ1-3
CASSSEGRGNTIYF
>TRBV3-1/TRBV3-2|TRBJ1-2
CASSLTGGGYTF
>TRBV29-1|TRBJ2-7
CSAGDGEQYF
>TRBV5-6|TRBJ2-7
CASTGTGFREQYF
>TRBV7-8|TRBJ1-2
CASSFEVHYGYTF
>TRBV29-1|TRBJ2-3
CSVGGDTQYF
>TRBV12-5|TRBJ2-1
CASGPDRGLSHNEQFF
>TRBV5-5|TRBJ2-1
CASSLAGGSNNEQFF
>TRBV15|TRBJ1-1
CATSRGYSTRMNTEAFF
>TRBV5-1|TRBJ2-5
CASSFRGIRETQYF
>TRBV7-3|TRBJ2-4
CASSSTGAPAKNIQYF
>TRBV24-1|TRBJ2-1
CATSDPGTSIYNEQFF
>TRBV2|TRBJ2-3
CASRQGGSTDTQYF
>TRBV4-1|TRBJ2-3
CASSQGTGGDTQYF
>TRBV5-1|TRBJ2-1
CASRLGLAGDEQFF
>TRBV11-1|TRBJ1-2
CASSLDQNNYGYTF
>TRBV5-5|TRBJ1-1
CASSGVGSVTEAFF
>TRBV6-2/TRBV6-3|TRBJ1-2
CASSYYRGQDYGYTF
>TRBV2|TRBJ2-3
CASRETRSTDTQYF
>TRBV15|TRBJ2-5
CATSDLAGEETQYF
>TRBV7-9|TRBJ1-2
CASSLGRGGGYTF
>TRBV28|TRBJ1-5
CASREAGGSNQPQHF
>TRBV27|TRBJ2-7
CASSLAGRSIEQYF
>TRBV5-1|TRBJ2-5
CASTLLGSGEETQYF
>TRBV30|TRBJ1-2
CAWRGGQGPNRAYGYTF
>TRBV5-1|TRBJ1-5
CASSPGQESQPQHF
>TRBV27|TRBJ2-6
CASSPARAGANVLTF
>TRBV9|TRBJ1-4
CASSVGREGDEKLFF
>TRBV4-2|TRBJ1-4
CASSQDVAGNEKLFF
>TRBV2|TRBJ2-7
CASSEHAGLYEQYF
>TRBV5-6|TRBJ2-1
CASSLLEVNEQFF
>TRBV5-1|TRBJ1-1
CASSLQGSNTEAFF
>TRBV6-6|TRBJ1-6
CASKPDASSYNSPLHF
>TRBV12-5|TRBJ2-1
CASGLSWTSGEQNEQFF
>TRBV11-2|TRBJ2-7
CASSFDGPSDEQYF
>TRBV5-1|TRBJ1-1
CASSLGWGTEAFF
>TRBV19|TRBJ2-1
CASSVRSLYNEQFF
>TRBV3-1/TRBV3-2|TRBJ2-7
CASSQDQEEQYF
>TRBV10-3|TRBJ1-5
CAISEGAGHLGGTQHF
>TRBV27|TRBJ2-1
CASSLTGTPSYNEQFF
>TRBV10-3|TRBJ2-1
CAISQVTSGYNEQFF
>TRBV19|TRBJ2-7
CASSRDSEQYF
>TRBV9|TRBJ2-5
CASSVGAYQETQYF
>TRBV3-1/TRBV3-2|TRBJ1-6
CASSQGWDTSNSPLHF
>TRBV30|TRBJ1-5
CAWSNVVGGNQPQHF
>TRBV20-1|TRBJ2-5
CSAWGETQYF
>TRBV3-1/TRBV3-2|TRBJ2-3
CASSQDTRDTQYF
>TRBV5-1|TRBJ2-1
CASSLEAGEYNEQFF
>TRBV5-1|TRBJ1-4
CASSAQTLNEKLFF
>TRBV7-8|TRBJ1-4
CASSLRSVTNEKLFF
>TRBV7-2|TRBJ1-1
CASSPPGRGLGPEAFF
>TRBV4-2|TRBJ2-4
CASSLPTSGSPFNIQYF
>TRBV30|TRBJ1-2
CAWGRGGDFGYTF
>TRBV7-9|TRBJ2-3
CASSLSGSYPDTQYF